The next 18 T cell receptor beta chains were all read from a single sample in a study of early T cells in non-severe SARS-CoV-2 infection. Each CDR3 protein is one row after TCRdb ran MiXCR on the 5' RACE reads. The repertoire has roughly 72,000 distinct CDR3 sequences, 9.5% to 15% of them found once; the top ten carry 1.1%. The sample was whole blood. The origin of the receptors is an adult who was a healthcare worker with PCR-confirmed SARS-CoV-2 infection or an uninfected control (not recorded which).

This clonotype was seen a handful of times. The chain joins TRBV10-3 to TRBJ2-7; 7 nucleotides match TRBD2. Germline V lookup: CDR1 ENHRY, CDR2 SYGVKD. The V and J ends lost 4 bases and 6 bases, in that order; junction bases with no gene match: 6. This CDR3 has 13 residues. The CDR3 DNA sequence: TGTGCCATCAGTGTCACTAGCGCGGGCGAGCAGTACTTC. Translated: CAISVTSAGEQYF.

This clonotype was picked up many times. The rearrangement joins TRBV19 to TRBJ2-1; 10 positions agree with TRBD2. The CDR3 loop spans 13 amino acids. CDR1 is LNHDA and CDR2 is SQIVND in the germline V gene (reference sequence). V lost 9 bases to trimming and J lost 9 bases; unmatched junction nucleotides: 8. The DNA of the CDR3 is TGTGCCAGCGACAATCTAGCGGGGGCTGAGCAGTTCTTC. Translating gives CASDNLAGAEQFF.

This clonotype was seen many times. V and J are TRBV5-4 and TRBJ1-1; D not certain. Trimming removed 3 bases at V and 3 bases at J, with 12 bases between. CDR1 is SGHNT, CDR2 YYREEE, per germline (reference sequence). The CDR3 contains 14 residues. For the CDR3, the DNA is TGTGCCAGCAGCTCGGTCCTGAGAGACACTGAAGCTTTCTTT. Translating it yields CASSSVLRDTEAFF.

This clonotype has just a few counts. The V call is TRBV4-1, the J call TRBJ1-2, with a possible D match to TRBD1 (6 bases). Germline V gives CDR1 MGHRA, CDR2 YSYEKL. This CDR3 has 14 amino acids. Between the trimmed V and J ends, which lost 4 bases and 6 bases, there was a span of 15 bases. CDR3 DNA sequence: TGCGCCAGCAGCCTCCTGGAGGGGGGAGATGGCTACACCTTC. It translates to CASSLLEGGDGYTF.

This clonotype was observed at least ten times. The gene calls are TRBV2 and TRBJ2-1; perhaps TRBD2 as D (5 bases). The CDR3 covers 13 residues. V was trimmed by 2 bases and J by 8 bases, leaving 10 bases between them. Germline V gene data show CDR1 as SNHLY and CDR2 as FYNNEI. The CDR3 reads CASSESERDEQFF. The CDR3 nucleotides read TGTGCCAGCAGTGAATCGGAGAGGGATGAGCAGTTCTTC.

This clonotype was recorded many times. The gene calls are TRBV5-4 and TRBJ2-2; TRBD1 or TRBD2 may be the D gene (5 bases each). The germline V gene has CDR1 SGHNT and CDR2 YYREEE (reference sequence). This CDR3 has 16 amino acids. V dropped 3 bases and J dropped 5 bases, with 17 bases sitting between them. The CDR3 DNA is TGTGCCAGCAGCTCAGAACCGGGACCTACTACCGGGGAGCTGTTTTTT. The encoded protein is CASSSEPGPTTGELFF.

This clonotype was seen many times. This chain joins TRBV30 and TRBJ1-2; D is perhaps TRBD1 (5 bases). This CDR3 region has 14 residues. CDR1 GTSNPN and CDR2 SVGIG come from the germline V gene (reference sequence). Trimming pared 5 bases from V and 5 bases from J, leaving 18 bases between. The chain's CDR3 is CAWLLEGTDYGYTF. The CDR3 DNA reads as TGTGCCTGGCTCCTCGAGGGGACCGATTATGGCTACACCTTC.

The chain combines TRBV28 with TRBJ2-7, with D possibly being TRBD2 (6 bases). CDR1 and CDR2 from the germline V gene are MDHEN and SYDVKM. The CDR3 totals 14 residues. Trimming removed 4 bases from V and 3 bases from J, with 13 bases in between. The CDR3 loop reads CASSSPRRGYEQYF. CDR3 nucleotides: TGTGCCAGCAGTTCCCCGCGGAGGGGCTACGAGCAGTACTTC.

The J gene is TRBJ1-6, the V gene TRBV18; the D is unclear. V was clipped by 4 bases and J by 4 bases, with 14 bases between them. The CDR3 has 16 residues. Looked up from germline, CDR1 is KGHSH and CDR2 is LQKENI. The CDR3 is CASSLSAGLYNSPLHF. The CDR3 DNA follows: TGTGCCAGCTCACTGTCTGCGGGATTGTATAATTCACCCCTCCACTTT.

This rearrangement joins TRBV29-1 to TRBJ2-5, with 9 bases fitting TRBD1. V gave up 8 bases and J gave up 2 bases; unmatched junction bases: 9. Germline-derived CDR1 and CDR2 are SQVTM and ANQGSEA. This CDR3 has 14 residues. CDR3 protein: CSITGTGRQETQYF. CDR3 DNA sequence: TGCAGCATCACCGGGACAGGGCGTCAAGAGACCCAGTACTTC. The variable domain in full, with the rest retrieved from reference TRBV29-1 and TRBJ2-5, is SAVISQKPSRDICQRGTSLTIQCQVDSQVTMMFWYRQQPGQSLTLIATANQGSEATYESGFVIDKFPISRPNLTFSTLTVSNMSPEDSSIYLCSITGTGRQETQYFGPGTRLLVL.

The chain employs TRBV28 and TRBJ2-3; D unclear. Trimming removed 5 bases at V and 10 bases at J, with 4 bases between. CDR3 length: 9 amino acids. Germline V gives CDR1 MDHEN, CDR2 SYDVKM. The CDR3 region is CASSPAQYF. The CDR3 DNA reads TGTGCCAGCAGTCCAGCGCAGTATTTT.

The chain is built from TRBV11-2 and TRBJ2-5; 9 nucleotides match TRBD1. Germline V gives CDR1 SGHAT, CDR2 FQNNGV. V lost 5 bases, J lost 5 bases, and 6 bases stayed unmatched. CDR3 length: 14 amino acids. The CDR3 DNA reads TGTGCCAGCAGCACGGGACAGGGAGGCGAGACCCAGTACTTC. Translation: CASSTGQGGETQYF.

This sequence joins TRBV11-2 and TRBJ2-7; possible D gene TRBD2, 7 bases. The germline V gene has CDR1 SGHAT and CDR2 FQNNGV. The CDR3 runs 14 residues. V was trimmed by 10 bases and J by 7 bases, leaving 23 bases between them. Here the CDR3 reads CATTGGPPGGEQYF. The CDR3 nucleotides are TGTGCCACCACGGGGGGCCCCCCCGGGGGGGAGCAGTACTTC.

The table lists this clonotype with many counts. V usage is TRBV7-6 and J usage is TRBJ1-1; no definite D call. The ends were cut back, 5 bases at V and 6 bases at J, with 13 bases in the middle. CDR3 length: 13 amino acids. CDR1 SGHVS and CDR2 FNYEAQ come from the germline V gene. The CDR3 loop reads CASSALDSSEAFF. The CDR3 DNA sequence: TGTGCCAGCAGCGCTCTAGACTCCTCTGAAGCTTTCTTT. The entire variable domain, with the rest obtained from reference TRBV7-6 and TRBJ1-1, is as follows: GAGVSQSPRYKVTKRGQDVALRCDPISGHVSLYWYRQALGQGPEFLTYFNYEAQQDKSGLPNDRFSAERPEGSISTLTIQRTEQRDSAMYRCASSALDSSEAFFGQGTRLTVV.

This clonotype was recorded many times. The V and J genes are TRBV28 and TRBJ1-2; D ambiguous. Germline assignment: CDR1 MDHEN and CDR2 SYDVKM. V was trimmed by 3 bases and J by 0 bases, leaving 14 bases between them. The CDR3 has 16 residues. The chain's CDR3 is CASSFRWRWSNYGYTF. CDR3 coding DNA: TGTGCCAGCAGTTTTCGGTGGCGGTGGTCTAACTATGGCTACACCTTC.

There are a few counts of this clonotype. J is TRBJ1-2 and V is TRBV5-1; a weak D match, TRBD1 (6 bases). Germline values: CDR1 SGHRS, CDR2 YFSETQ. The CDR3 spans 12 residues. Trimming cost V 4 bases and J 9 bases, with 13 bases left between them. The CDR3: CASSSGTTRYTF. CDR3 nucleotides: TGCGCCAGCAGCAGTGGGACAACCCGCTACACCTTC. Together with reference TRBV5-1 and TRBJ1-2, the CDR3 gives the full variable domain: KAGVTQTPRYLIKTRGQQVTLSCSPISGHRSVSWYQQTPGQGLQFLFEYFSETQRNKGNFPGRFSGRQFSNSRSEMNVSTLELGDSALYLCASSSGTTRYTFGSGTRLTVV.

CDR3 in DNA: TGTGCCAGCAGTTTACGCGGGGGCCCCTTGGTGTCCCAGTACTTC. Residues: CASSLRGGPLVSQYF. The gene calls are TRBV28 and TRBJ2-5; maybe TRBD2 (7 bases). This CDR3 is 15 amino acids long. The V end lost 2 bases, the J end lost 9 bases, and 19 bases lay between the germline ends. CDR1 MDHEN and CDR2 SYDVKM come from the germline V gene.

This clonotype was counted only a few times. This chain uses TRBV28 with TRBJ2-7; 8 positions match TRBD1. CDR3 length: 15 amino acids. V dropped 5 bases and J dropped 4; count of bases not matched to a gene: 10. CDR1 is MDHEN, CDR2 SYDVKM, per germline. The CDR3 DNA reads TGTGCCAGCAGTCCCATACGGGACAGGAGATACGAGCAGTACTTC. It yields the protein CASSPIRDRRYEQYF.